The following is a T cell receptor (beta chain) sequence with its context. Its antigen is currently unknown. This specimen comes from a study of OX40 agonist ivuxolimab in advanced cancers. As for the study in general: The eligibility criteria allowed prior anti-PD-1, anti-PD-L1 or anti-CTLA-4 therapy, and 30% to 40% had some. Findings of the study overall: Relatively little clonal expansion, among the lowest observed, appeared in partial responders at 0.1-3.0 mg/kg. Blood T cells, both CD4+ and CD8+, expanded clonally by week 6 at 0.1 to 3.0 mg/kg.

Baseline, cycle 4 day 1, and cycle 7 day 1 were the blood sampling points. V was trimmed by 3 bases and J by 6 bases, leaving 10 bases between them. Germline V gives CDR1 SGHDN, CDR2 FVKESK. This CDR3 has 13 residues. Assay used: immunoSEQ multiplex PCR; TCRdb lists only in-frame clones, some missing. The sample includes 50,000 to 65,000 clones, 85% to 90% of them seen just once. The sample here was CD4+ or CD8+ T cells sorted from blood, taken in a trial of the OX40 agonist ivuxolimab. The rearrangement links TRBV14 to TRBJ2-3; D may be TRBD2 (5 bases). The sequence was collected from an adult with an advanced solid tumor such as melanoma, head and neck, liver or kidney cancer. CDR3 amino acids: CASSHQPGDTQYF. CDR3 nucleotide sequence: TGTGCCAGCAGCCACCAACCGGGGGATACGCAGTATTTT.